This TCR beta chain was found in a study of molecular identifiers for immune sequencing clone quantification. General study results and limits: Clones with over 20 RNA copies captured over 98% of effector molecules but under 1% of naive ones.

Trimming took off 6 bases at V and 6 bases at J, with 22 bases between the two ends. The germline V gene has CDR1 MDHEN and CDR2 SYDVKM. The CDR3 runs to 16 residues. This clonotype was counted at least ten times. The antigen is not known. Using 10%, 30% or 50% RNA, naive CD8 libraries were derived from around 20,000 to 1,000,000 sorted cells. TCRdb re-derived calls from the PCR reads in MiXCR, one entry per CDR3 protein. The sample shows 460,000 or so distinct CDR3 sequences, about 26% of them seen only once. The chain uses TRBV28 and TRBJ2-3; the D gene is possibly TRBD2 (5 bases). What was sequenced was naive CD8+ T cells from blood, with Jurkat cell RNA spiked in. Documented subset: FACS-sorted CD8+CD4-CCR7+CD45RA+ naive T cells. The receptor's source is a human donor in good health. Some libraries in this study had Jurkat cell RNA spiked in. The CDR3, as DNA: TGTGCCAGCAGCACAAAACATGATATTCCGGGGGATACGCAGTATTTT. Residues: CASSTKHDIPGDTQYF.